This T cell receptor beta chain was documented in a study of blood T cell repertoires in COVID-19 (dated by TCRdb to 2018 to 2020). Concerning the study at large: Samples covering the acute and convalescent phases of COVID-19 were provided by collaborators in the United States, Italy and Spain. Subjects who had been exposed to COVID-19, were actively infected with it, or had recovered from it provided the deeply sampled blood TCRbeta repertoires that made up the dataset. The repertoires were released in a freely available public database intended as a resource for research on the immune response to SARS-CoV-2. The material from the prospective study consisted of cDNA or gDNA derived from T cells, B-cell-depleted T cells, or PBMCs. Samples came from the ongoing ImmuneRACE study (first 160 participants) plus 1,254 subjects from 6 global collaborators. Where available, HLA class I and class II types were obtained from metadata supplied by the sample provider rather than from assay-based typing. Sample metadata almost always included a de-identified subject ID, COVID-19 status, age in years and sex.

TCRbeta CDR3 regions were amplified from genomic DNA by means of the immunoSEQ Assay, a bias-controlled multiplex PCR. From the authors' description of their analysis: Nucleated cell counts per sample were estimated from amplification of reference gene primers within the assay. To quantify the absolute abundance of each unique TCRbeta CDR3 rearrangement, sequence reads were collapsed and filtered. For each sample, productive Simpson clonality was calculated as the square root of Simpson's diversity index over productive rearrangements. TCRdb took over this immuneACCESS table, retaining in-frame rearrangements with V and J assigned. Such tables are incomplete; in checked studies, under half of the missing clones stem from an unresolved V gene, and the remainder is unexplained. The DNA gave D and trimming, while V, J and clone size come from that table. The sample records 250,000 to 350,000 clones, roughly nine tenths of which are singletons. The ten most abundant clones make up about 2.2% of the sample.

The CDR3 numbers 15 residues from cysteine through phenylalanine. The DNA shown is the 45-base CDR3, in frame from base 1. Reading the germline V gene (reference sequence) gives CDR1 SGHKS and CDR2 YYEKEE. The junction carries 14 bases between V and J, which are trimmed by 4 bases and 3 bases respectively. Samples from volunteer blood donors who had recovered from COVID-19 were contributed by a second Seattle source. Collaborating institutions collected whole blood in K2EDTA tubes following their own protocols. For TCRbeta analysis, collaborator samples were shipped as frozen whole blood, as isolated PBMCs, or as DNA extracted from either sample type. A remark on this clone: Its antigen is not yet known. Within one base of it there is no much larger clone, and no base qualities were kept.

The paper's findings and limits, for the study overall: The amount of clinical and demographic metadata varied by source and participant and was provided uncurated.

The sequenced sample was peripheral blood. The rearrangement combines TRBV5-5 with TRBJ2-1; the D gene is possibly TRBD1, with 6 bases matching. The clonotype originates from a woman in her forties or fifties who had recovered from COVID-19. The bases read TGTGCCAGCAGCGACCGGGACATCAGCTACAATGAGCAGTTCTTC. Protein translation: CASSDRDISYNEQFF.